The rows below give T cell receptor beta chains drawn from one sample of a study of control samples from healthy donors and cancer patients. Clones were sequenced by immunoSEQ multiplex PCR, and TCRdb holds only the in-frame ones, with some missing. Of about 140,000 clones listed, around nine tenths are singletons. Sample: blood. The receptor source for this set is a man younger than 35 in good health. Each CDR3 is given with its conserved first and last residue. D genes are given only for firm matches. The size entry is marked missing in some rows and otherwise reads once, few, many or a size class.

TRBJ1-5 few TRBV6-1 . TGTGCCAGCAGTGAATGGGCAGGAGGGCAGTCCAATCAGCCCCAGCATTTT CASSEWAGGQSNQPQHF
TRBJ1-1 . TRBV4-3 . TGCGCCAGCAGCCAAGCCAGATTTACCACTGAAGCTTTCTTT CASSQARFTTEAFF
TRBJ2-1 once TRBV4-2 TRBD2 TGTGCCAGCAGCCAAGAACTAGCGGGGGGCCGATACAATGAGCAGTTCTTC CASSQELAGGRYNEQFF
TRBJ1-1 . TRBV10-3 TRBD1 TGTGCCATCAGTGAGTCAGGCAGGGGGAGCACTGAAGCTTTCTTT CAISESGRGSTEAFF
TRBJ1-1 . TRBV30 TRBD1 TGTGCCTGGACCTTGGGACAGGGGGACACTGAAGCTTTCTTT CAWTLGQGDTEAFF
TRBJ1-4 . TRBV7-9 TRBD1 TGTGCCAGCAGCTTATCCGGGACAGGGAATGAAAAACTGTTTTTT CASSLSGTGNEKLFF
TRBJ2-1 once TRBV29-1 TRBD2 TGCAGCGTTGAAGATCACGCTAGCGGGAGAGTGAATGAGCAGTTCTTC CSVEDHASGRVNEQFF
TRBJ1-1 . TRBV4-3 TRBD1 TGCGCCAGCACGGGACAGTTGAACACTGAAGCTTTCTTT CASTGQLNTEAFF
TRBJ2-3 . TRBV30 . TGTGCCTGGAGTGTGGGGGTCAGCACAGATACGCAGTATTTT CAWSVGVSTDTQYF
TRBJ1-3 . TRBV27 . TGTGCCAGCAGTTTATCTTGGTCTTCTGGAAACACCATATATTTT CASSLSWSSGNTIYF
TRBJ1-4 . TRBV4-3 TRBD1 TGCGCCAGCAGCCCTCAAGGCGGTCAGGGGGCTGATGAAAAACTGTTTTTT CASSPQGGQGADEKLFF
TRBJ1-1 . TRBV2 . TGTGCCAGCAGTGGTCCGGGACAAGTTACTGAAGCTTTCTTT CASSGPGQVTEAFF
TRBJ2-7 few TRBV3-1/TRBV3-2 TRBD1 TGTGCCAGCAGCCCCGGACAGGGCAAATACGAGCAGTACTTC CASSPGQGKYEQYF
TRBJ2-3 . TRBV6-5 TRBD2 TGTGCCAGCGGGGGACTAGCGACTAATACGCAGTATTTT CASGGLATNTQYF
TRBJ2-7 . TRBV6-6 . TGTGCCAGCAGTGATATGAGGGGGGCCGTCTACGAGCAGTACTTC CASSDMRGAVYEQYF
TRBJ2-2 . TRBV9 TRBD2 TGTGCCAGCAGCACGACTAGCCCGAACACCGGGGAGCTGTTTTTT CASSTTSPNTGELFF
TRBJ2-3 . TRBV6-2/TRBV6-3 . TGTGCCAGCAGCCTTATGGAGGGGACTAGCACAGATACGCAGTATTTT CASSLMEGTSTDTQYF
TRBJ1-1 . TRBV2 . TGTGCCAGCAGTGAAAGACTTATTGGAGACACTGAAGCTTTCTTT CASSERLIGDTEAFF
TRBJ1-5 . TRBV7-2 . TGTGCCAGCAGCTTATCGTCTTTATTGGGAACAGGGCAGCCCCAGCATTTT CASSLSSLLGTGQPQHF
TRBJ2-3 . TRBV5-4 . TGTGCCAGCAGCTTGGGGGTCGGGGGCGACAGAGATACGCAGTATTTT CASSLGVGGDRDTQYF
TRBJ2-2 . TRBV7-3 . TGTGCCAGCAGCTTGGAGGGGGCTGAGGACACCGGGGAGCTGTTTTTT CASSLEGAEDTGELFF
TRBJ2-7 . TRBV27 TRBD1 TGTGCCAGCAGTTTAAGACAGGGTGATCTGTACGAGCAGTACTTC CASSLRQGDLYEQYF
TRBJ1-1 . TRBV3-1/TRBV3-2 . TGTGCCAGCAGCCAAGGTACTACAGGGTGGCGAACTGAAGCTTTCTTT CASSQGTTGWRTEAFF
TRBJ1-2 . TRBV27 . TGTGCCAGCAGTTTGAGTCGGGTGGGTGGCTACACCTTC CASSLSRVGGYTF
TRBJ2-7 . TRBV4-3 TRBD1 TGCGCCAGCAGCCTTACGAGGACAGGGGGCTTCGAGCAGTACTTC CASSLTRTGGFEQYF
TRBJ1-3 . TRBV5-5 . TGTGCCAGCAGCTTCGGGACATTACGCTCTGGAAACACCATATATTTT CASSFGTLRSGNTIYF
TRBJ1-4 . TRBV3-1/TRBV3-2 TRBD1 TGTGCCAGCAGCCATGGGACAGGGGGCGGAAAACTGTTTTTT CASSHGTGGGKLFF
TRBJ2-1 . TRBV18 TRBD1 TGTGCCAGCTCAATCGGACAGGGAGGAGGCATCTCCTACAATGAGCAGTTCTTC CASSIGQGGGISYNEQFF
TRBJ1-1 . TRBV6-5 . TGTGCCAGCGGGGAGGGGCCGGACACTGAAGCTTTCTTT CASGEGPDTEAFF
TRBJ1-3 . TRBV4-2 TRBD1 TGTGCCAGCAGCCAAGATCTGGGGACAGGAGCCACCATATATTTT CASSQDLGTGATIYF
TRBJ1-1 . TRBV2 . TGTGCCAGCTCTGGGGAGAAGAACACTGAAGCTTTCTTT CASSGEKNTEAFF
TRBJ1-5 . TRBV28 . TGTGCCAGCAGTCCTAACCTAGGGGTCAGTAGCAATCAGCCCCAGCATTTT CASSPNLGVSSNQPQHF
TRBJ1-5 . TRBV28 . TGTGCCAGCAGTTTAGGTAATAGCAATCAGCCCCAGCATTTT CASSLGNSNQPQHF